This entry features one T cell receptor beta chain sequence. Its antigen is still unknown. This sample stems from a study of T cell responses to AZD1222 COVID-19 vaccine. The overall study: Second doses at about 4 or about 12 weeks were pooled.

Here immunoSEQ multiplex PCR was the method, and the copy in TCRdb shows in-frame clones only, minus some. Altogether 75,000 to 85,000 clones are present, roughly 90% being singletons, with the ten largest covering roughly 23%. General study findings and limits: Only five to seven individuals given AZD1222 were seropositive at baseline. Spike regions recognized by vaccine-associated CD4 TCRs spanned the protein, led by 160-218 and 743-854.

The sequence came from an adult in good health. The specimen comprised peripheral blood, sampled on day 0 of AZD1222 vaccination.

CDR3 sequence: CASTVWDRGPGGRGYTF. In DNA, the CDR3 is TGTGCCAGCACCGTTTGGGACAGGGGGCCCGGGGGGCGAGGCTACACCTTC. The chain employs TRBV28 and TRBJ1-2; 12 positions match TRBD1. J lost 8 bases, V lost 7 bases, and 17 bases had no gene match. This CDR3 comprises 17 residues. CDR1 is MDHEN and CDR2 is SYDVKM in the germline V gene.